This TCR beta chain derives from a study of OX40 agonist ivuxolimab in advanced cancers. The table came from immunoSEQ multiplex PCR; TCRdb's copy has only in-frame clones and leaves some out. The table has about 80,000 clones, roughly 85% seen once; the top ten hold 1.5% to 2%. This CDR3 has 14 residues. J lost 7 bases, V lost 6 bases, and 5 bases had no gene match. Germline loops: CDR1 MNHNS, CDR2 SASEGT. The chain has TRBV6-1 and TRBJ1-4, with 10 bases that match TRBD1. The source of this sequence is an adult with an advanced solid tumor such as melanoma, head and neck, liver or kidney cancer. The sequencing used CD4+ or CD8+ T cells sorted from blood, collected in a trial of the OX40 agonist ivuxolimab. This CDR3 reads CASSQDRGSEKLFF. CDR3 bases: TGTGCCAGCAGCCAGGACAGGGGGAGTGAAAAACTGTTTTTT.